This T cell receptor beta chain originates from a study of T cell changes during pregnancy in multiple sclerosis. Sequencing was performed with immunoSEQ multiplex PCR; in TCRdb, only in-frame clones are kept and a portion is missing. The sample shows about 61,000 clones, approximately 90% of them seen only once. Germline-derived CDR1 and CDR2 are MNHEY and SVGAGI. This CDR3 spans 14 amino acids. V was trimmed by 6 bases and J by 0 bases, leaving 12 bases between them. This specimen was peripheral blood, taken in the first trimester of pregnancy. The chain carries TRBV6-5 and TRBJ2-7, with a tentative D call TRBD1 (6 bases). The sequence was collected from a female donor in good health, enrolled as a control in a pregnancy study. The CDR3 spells CASSRDTSSYEQYF. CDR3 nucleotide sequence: TGTGCCAGCAGCCGGGACACGAGCTCCTACGAGCAGTACTTC.